This TCR beta chain derives from a study of control samples from healthy donors and cancer patients. Sequencing used immunoSEQ multiplex PCR; TCRdb keeps in-frame clones, though not all of them. The data contain approximately 49,000 clones, approximately 89% of them seen just once; the ten biggest clones take up around 1.4%. The CDR3 runs 13 residues. V was shortened by 4 bases and J by 10 bases, with 19 bases between the two germline ends. Germline V CDR1 and CDR2: GTSNPN, SVGIG (reference sequence). The sequencing sample was made of PBMCs. The chain joins TRBV30 to TRBJ1-2; D may be TRBD1 (6 bases). This clonotype was obtained from a man aged 35-49 years with colorectal cancer. The CDR3 sequence: CAWTRQVGRVYTF. In DNA form, the CDR3 reads TGTGCCTGGACTAGACAGGTTGGCAGGGTCTACACCTTC.